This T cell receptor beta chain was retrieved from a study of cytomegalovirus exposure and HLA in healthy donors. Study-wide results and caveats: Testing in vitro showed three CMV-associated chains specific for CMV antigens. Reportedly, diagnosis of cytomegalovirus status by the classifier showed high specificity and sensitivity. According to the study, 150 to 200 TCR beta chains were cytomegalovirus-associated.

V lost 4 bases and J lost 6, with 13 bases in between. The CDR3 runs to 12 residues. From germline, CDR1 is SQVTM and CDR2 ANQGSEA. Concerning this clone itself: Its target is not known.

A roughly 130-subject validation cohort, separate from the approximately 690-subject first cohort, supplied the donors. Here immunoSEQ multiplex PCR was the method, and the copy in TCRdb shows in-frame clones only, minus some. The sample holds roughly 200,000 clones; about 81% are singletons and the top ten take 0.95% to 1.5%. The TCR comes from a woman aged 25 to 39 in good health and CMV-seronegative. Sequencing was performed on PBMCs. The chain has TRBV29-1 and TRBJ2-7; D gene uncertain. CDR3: CSVGQSASEQYF. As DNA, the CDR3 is TGCAGCGTTGGGCAGTCCGCATCCGAGCAGTACTTC.